Sequencing of this T cell receptor (beta chain) was carried out in a study of blood T cell repertoires in COVID-19. The CDR3 consists of 16 residues. V lost 1 base and J 1 base, leaving 13 bases between the germline ends. Germline V lookup: CDR1 MDHEN, CDR2 SYDVKM. Method: immunoSEQ multiplex PCR; TCRdb's copy keeps in-frame clones and lacks some. The sample records some 130,000 clones, roughly 79% being singletons. This TCR came from a human donor in a cohort sampled during active COVID-19. Material: peripheral blood. J is TRBJ1-1 and V is TRBV28; tentatively, D is TRBD1 (6 bases). The CDR3 loop reads CASSLFGRTANTEAFF. The CDR3 coding sequence is TGTGCCAGCAGTTTATTCGGCAGGACAGCGAACACTGAAGCTTTCTTT.